This T cell receptor (beta chain) appears in the sequencing data of a study of blood T cell repertoires in COVID-19 (dated by TCRdb to the early 2020s). With regard to the full study: Collaborator samples came from the United States, Italy and Spain and covered acute and convalescent phases of COVID-19. Subjects who had been exposed to COVID-19, were actively infected with it, or had recovered from it provided the deeply sampled blood TCRbeta repertoires that made up the dataset. Sample metadata almost always included a de-identified subject ID, COVID-19 status, age in years and sex. Where available, HLA class I and class II types were taken from metadata supplied by the sample provider and were not determined by assay-based typing. The samples were drawn from two sources: the first 160 participants of the ongoing ImmuneRACE study, and approximately 1,300 subjects contributed by 6 global collaborators. The repertoires were released in a freely available public database meant as a resource for research on the immune response to SARS-CoV-2. The material from the prospective study consisted of cDNA or gDNA derived from T cells, B-cell-depleted T cells, or PBMCs.

The immunoSEQ Assay, a bias-controlled multiplex PCR, was used to amplify TCRbeta CDR3 regions from genomic DNA. Processing in the source paper ran as follows. The number of nucleated cells in each sample was estimated by amplification of reference gene primers within the assay. Sequence reads were collapsed and filtered to measure the absolute abundance of every unique TCRbeta CDR3 rearrangement. Productive Simpson clonality was computed per sample as the square root of Simpson's diversity index over productive rearrangements. Entries here come from immuneACCESS through TCRdb and include only in-frame sequences with V and J called. Some clones fail to appear in such tables; in the studies checked, an unresolved V gene covers under half of the shortfall, and the cause of the remainder is unknown. V and J calls and clone size are given by that table; D and trimming were obtained from the DNA. The sample records around 180,000 clones, roughly 84% of which are singletons. The ten top clones hold about 1.5% of the sample.

As encoded in the germline V gene (reference sequence), CDR1 is MNHEY while CDR2 is SMNVEV. For this chain, trimming is 2 bases at the V end and 7 bases at the J end, and the number of junction bases without a gene match is 8. Including the terminal cysteine and phenylalanine, the CDR3 comprises 16 residues. Only CDR3 DNA remains: 48 bases, in frame from the first base. General conclusions and limits of the study: The quantity of clinical and demographic metadata differed by source and by participant and was supplied without curation.

Whole blood was collected in K2EDTA tubes by collaborating institutions according to the institutions' own protocols. For TCRbeta analysis, collaborator samples were shipped as frozen whole blood, as isolated PBMCs, or as DNA extracted from either sample type. As to this clone: The antigen it recognizes is unknown. No base-level quality is on record; no much larger clone is a single base apart.

The TCR was taken from a human donor in a cohort sampled during active COVID-19. The sequenced sample was peripheral blood. The V and J genes are TRBV27 and TRBJ1-6; 7 middle bases align to TRBD1. The CDR3 region has the sequence CASSLERTGWNSPLHF. In nucleotide form, the sequence is TGTGCCAGCAGTTTAGAAAGGACAGGCTGGAATTCACCCCTCCACTTT.